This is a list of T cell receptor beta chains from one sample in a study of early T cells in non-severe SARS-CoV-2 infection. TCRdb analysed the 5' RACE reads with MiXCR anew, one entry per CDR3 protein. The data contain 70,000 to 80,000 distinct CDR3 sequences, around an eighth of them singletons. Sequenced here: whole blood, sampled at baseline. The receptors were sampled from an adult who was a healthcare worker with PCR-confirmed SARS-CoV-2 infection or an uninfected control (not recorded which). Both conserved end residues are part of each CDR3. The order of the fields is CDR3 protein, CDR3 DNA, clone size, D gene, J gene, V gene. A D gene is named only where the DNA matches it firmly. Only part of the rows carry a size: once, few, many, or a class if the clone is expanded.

cdr3_aa: CASREQTAGAYEQYF; cdr3_nt: TGTGCCAGCAGGGAACAAACGGCAGGAGCCTACGAGCAGTACTTC; clone_size: -; d_call: -; j_call: TRBJ2-7; v_call: TRBV6-5
cdr3_aa: CASSKLPRTWGSYEQYF; cdr3_nt: TGTGCCAGCAGCAAATTACCCCGGACCTGGGGATCCTACGAGCAGTACTTC; clone_size: -; d_call: -; j_call: TRBJ2-7; v_call: TRBV21-1
cdr3_aa: CASSPLSGTGRLDTQYF; cdr3_nt: TGTGCCAGCAGCCCCCTCTCCGGGACAGGGAGGTTGGATACGCAGTATTTT; clone_size: -; d_call: TRBD1; j_call: TRBJ2-3; v_call: TRBV6-5
cdr3_aa: CASRPNPGTGTYEQYF; cdr3_nt: TGTGCCAGCAGACCAAACCCCGGGACAGGGACGTACGAGCAGTACTTC; clone_size: few; d_call: TRBD1; j_call: TRBJ2-7; v_call: TRBV11-2
cdr3_aa: CASSPGLAGGGEQFF; cdr3_nt: TGTGCCAGCAGCCCAGGACTAGCGGGGGGCGGTGAGCAGTTCTTC; clone_size: -; d_call: TRBD2; j_call: TRBJ2-1; v_call: TRBV7-6
cdr3_aa: CASRSTGTGSSGNTIYF; cdr3_nt: TGTGCCAGCAGATCAACCGGGACGGGAAGCTCTGGAAACACCATATATTTT; clone_size: few; d_call: -; j_call: TRBJ1-3; v_call: TRBV7-9
cdr3_aa: CASSVEGYTEAFF; cdr3_nt: TGTGCCAGCAGCGTGGAAGGATACACTGAAGCTTTCTTT; clone_size: -; d_call: -; j_call: TRBJ1-1; v_call: TRBV9
cdr3_aa: CASSEVTGDAYNSPLHF; cdr3_nt: TGTGCCAGCAGTGAAGTCACAGGGGATGCCTATAATTCACCCCTCCACTTT; clone_size: few; d_call: TRBD1; j_call: TRBJ1-6; v_call: TRBV25-1
cdr3_aa: CASSVGGTIYEQYF; cdr3_nt: TGTGCCAGCAGCGTTGGAGGCACGATCTACGAGCAGTACTTC; clone_size: many; d_call: -; j_call: TRBJ2-7; v_call: TRBV9
cdr3_aa: CASSYPLDILGETQYF; cdr3_nt: TGTGCCAGCAGTTACCCTTTGGACATACTGGGGGAGACCCAGTACTTC; clone_size: few; d_call: -; j_call: TRBJ2-5; v_call: TRBV6-6
cdr3_aa: CSAITLAGAPTDTQYF; cdr3_nt: TGCAGTGCTATCACTCTAGCGGGGGCCCCCACAGATACGCAGTATTTT; clone_size: many; d_call: TRBD2; j_call: TRBJ2-3; v_call: TRBV20-1
cdr3_aa: CASSQEGNRGNSPLHF; cdr3_nt: TGCGCCAGCAGCCAAGAAGGGAACAGGGGAAATTCACCCCTCCACTTT; clone_size: -; d_call: TRBD1; j_call: TRBJ1-6; v_call: TRBV4-1
cdr3_aa: CASSLEQSNEKLFF; cdr3_nt: TGTGCCAGCAGCTTGGAGCAGAGTAATGAAAAACTGTTTTTT; clone_size: -; d_call: -; j_call: TRBJ1-4; v_call: TRBV5-4
cdr3_aa: CSVPGRASEAFF; cdr3_nt: TGCAGTGTACCAGGGAGAGCGTCTGAAGCTTTCTTT; clone_size: few; d_call: -; j_call: TRBJ1-1; v_call: TRBV20-1
cdr3_aa: CASSVGRDLYGYTF; cdr3_nt: TGTGCCAGCAGCGTAGGACGGGATTTATATGGCTACACCTTC; clone_size: few; d_call: -; j_call: TRBJ1-2; v_call: TRBV9
cdr3_aa: CASGGAADYNEQFF; cdr3_nt: TGTGCCAGCGGGGGGGCTGCAGATTACAATGAGCAGTTCTTC; clone_size: many; d_call: -; j_call: TRBJ2-1; v_call: TRBV2
cdr3_aa: CSVGQDYNEQFF; cdr3_nt: TGCAGCGTTGGACAGGACTACAATGAGCAGTTCTTC; clone_size: -; d_call: -; j_call: TRBJ2-1; v_call: TRBV29-1
cdr3_aa: CASRPRTGFSYEQYF; cdr3_nt: TGTGCCAGCAGACCGAGGACAGGTTTCTCCTACGAGCAGTACTTC; clone_size: few; d_call: TRBD1; j_call: TRBJ2-7; v_call: TRBV12-3/TRBV12-4
cdr3_aa: CSARGTNSYEQYF; cdr3_nt: TGCAGTGCTAGAGGCACCAACTCCTACGAGCAGTACTTC; clone_size: few; d_call: -; j_call: TRBJ2-7; v_call: TRBV20-1
cdr3_aa: CSASAGATGELFF; cdr3_nt: TGCAGTGCCAGTGCAGGGGCCACCGGGGAGCTGTTTTTT; clone_size: -; d_call: -; j_call: TRBJ2-2; v_call: TRBV20-1
cdr3_aa: CASKVARAGESPLHF; cdr3_nt: TGTGCCAGCAAGGTCGCGCGGGCAGGGGAATCACCCCTCCACTTT; clone_size: few; d_call: -; j_call: TRBJ1-6; v_call: TRBV6-5
cdr3_aa: CASTGGAYEQYF; cdr3_nt: TGCGCCAGCACAGGGGGCGCCTACGAGCAGTACTTC; clone_size: few; d_call: TRBD1; j_call: TRBJ2-7; v_call: TRBV10-2
cdr3_aa: CASSLLAGTGELFF; cdr3_nt: TGTGCTAGCAGCTTACTAGCGGGCACCGGGGAGCTGTTTTTT; clone_size: few; d_call: TRBD2; j_call: TRBJ2-2; v_call: TRBV7-7